This record covers a single T cell receptor beta chain. Its target is unknown. These data originate in a study of T cells expressing NK-cell markers. As for the study in general: TCR beta repertoires came from sorted CD3+CD56+NKG2C+, CD3+CD56+NKG2C- and CD3+CD56-NKG2C+ T cells. The study's findings and limits: These same clonotypes (in four donors) also led the CD3+CD56-NKG2C+ fraction.

It was by 5'RACE template switching with UMIs that TCR beta cDNA was made. TCRdb reprocessed the 5' RACE reads and stores each CDR3 protein as one record, lacking DNA. In all, the sample yields about 460,000 distinct CDR3 sequences. Germline values: CDR1 MNHEY, CDR2 SMNVEV (reference sequence). The CDR3 runs to 14 residues. The receptor comes from a woman in her forties or fifties in good health. This chain uses TRBV27 with TRBJ2-5. The sample taken for sequencing was blood T cells: a sorted CD56 or NKG2C T cell subset, CD4+ or CD8+ T cells, or bulk PBMC T cells (not recorded which). The CDR3 sequence is CATKEYMEQETQYF.